Detailed here is one T cell receptor beta chain. Its antigen remains unidentified. These data originate in a study of T cells in Graves' hyperthyroidism and ophthalmopathy. The study, taken as a whole, reports: A median 6.5 months before onset, the model predicted ophthalmopathy.

Amplification targeted TCR beta CDR3 regions from RNA transcripts. The HTBI primer set served for first-round RT-PCR of the TCR CDR3. TCRdb reprocessed the multiplex PCR reads with MiXCR, giving one entry per CDR3 protein. The data hold about 660,000 distinct CDR3 sequences, with 40% to 55% observed a single time. Source material: peripheral blood or thyroid tissue (not recorded which). This clonotype was obtained from an adult man with Graves' disease, either hyperthyroidism or ophthalmopathy (not recorded which).

CDR3 region: CASSLIGPSYEQYF. The CDR3 DNA is TGTGCCAGCAGCTTAATAGGGCCCAGCTACGAGCAGTACTTC. The V gene is TRBV7-9, the J gene TRBJ2-7; D is unresolved. This CDR3 has 14 amino acids. Germline CDR1 and CDR2: SEHNR and FQNEAQ (reference sequence). The V gene lost 2 bases and the J gene lost 3 bases, with 11 bases spanning the gap. The whole variable domain, remainder taken from reference TRBV7-9 and TRBJ2-7, is DTGVSQNPRHKITKRGQNVTFRCDPISEHNRLYWYRQTLGQGPEFLTYFQNEAQLEKSRLLSDRFSAERPKGSFSTLEIQRTEQGDSAMYLCASSLIGPSYEQYFGPGTRLTVT.